These T cell receptor beta chains were read from a single sample in a study of T-cell reconstitution after alpha-beta-depleted transplantation in children. TCRdb fed the PCR reads into MiXCR, producing one record per CDR3 protein. The repertoire includes approximately 420,000 distinct CDR3 sequences, about 11% of them detected once, and 4.5% to 6.5% sits in the top ten. The material was PBMCs from the stem cell graft donor, obtained from the stem cell graft. The origin of the receptors is a human donor who donated a stem cell graft to a child with acute myeloid leukemia. CDR3s include the opening cysteine and the closing phenylalanine or tryptophan. The order of the fields is CDR3 protein, J gene, V gene.

CDR3: CASSRPGQAYNEQFF; J: TRBJ2-1; V: TRBV5-1
CDR3: CASSQDWNGANYGYTF; J: TRBJ1-2; V: TRBV4-1
CDR3: CASGRGGVQIREPTQYF; J: TRBJ2-3; V: TRBV6-1
CDR3: CASRRVEETQYF; J: TRBJ2-5; V: TRBV2
CDR3: CASSASQVPPIYF; J: TRBJ1-3; V: TRBV9
CDR3: CASSFMTSGSHNEQFF; J: TRBJ2-1; V: TRBV5-1
CDR3: CATSRGTAPDTQYF; J: TRBJ2-3; V: TRBV15
CDR3: CASSRGQGETQYF; J: TRBJ2-5; V: TRBV6-1
CDR3: CASSLVWGKETQYF; J: TRBJ2-5; V: TRBV5-1
CDR3: CASSLAGGAETQYF; J: TRBJ2-5; V: TRBV5-1
CDR3: CASSLSEFEQYF; J: TRBJ2-7; V: TRBV6-2/TRBV6-3
CDR3: CASSVDSSTWVQYF; J: TRBJ2-7; V: TRBV6-1
CDR3: CASSQDSGDGELFF; J: TRBJ2-2; V: TRBV4-3
CDR3: CASSPGLGGRARRNTDTQYF; J: TRBJ2-3; V: TRBV27
CDR3: CASRDWTGADTQYF; J: TRBJ2-3; V: TRBV6-1
CDR3: CASSRTGTSGRNEQFF; J: TRBJ2-1; V: TRBV5-4
CDR3: CASSGFFGYTF; J: TRBJ1-2; V: TRBV7-9
CDR3: CASSPRGALGNTIYF; J: TRBJ1-3; V: TRBV7-2
CDR3: CASRQYMNTGELFF; J: TRBJ2-2; V: TRBV12-3/TRBV12-4
CDR3: CASSLVGQGASVRYEQYF; J: TRBJ2-7; V: TRBV7-2
CDR3: CASSYIALETQYF; J: TRBJ2-5; V: TRBV6-2/TRBV6-3
CDR3: CASSVTGGLDTQYF; J: TRBJ2-3; V: TRBV9
CDR3: CAIRRQGANLYGSYTF; J: TRBJ1-2; V: TRBV10-3
CDR3: CASSLVGESGNTIYF; J: TRBJ1-3; V: TRBV5-1
CDR3: CASSRPHAGELFF; J: TRBJ2-2; V: TRBV13
CDR3: CASSLGRTGQETQYF; J: TRBJ2-5; V: TRBV5-1
CDR3: CAISESGGGSGYTF; J: TRBJ1-2; V: TRBV10-3
CDR3: CASSVRGDTQYF; J: TRBJ2-3; V: TRBV6-1
CDR3: CASSLGAGGPVNIQYF; J: TRBJ2-4; V: TRBV5-1
CDR3: CASSTGLDGNEQFF; J: TRBJ2-1; V: TRBV5-1
CDR3: CASSESKTGSSPETQYF; J: TRBJ2-5; V: TRBV25-1
CDR3: CATSRDVGYEQYF; J: TRBJ2-7; V: TRBV15
CDR3: CASSSGGTTGELFF; J: TRBJ2-2; V: TRBV7-8
CDR3: CASSRGTSGAETQYF; J: TRBJ2-5; V: TRBV5-8
CDR3: CASSGQGRGELFF; J: TRBJ2-2; V: TRBV6-1
CDR3: CASELGTRFGQTNYGYTF; J: TRBJ1-2; V: TRBV5-6
CDR3: CASSSQGLLETQYF; J: TRBJ2-5; V: TRBV12-3/TRBV12-4
CDR3: CSVEVSEGQPQHF; J: TRBJ1-5; V: TRBV29-1
CDR3: CASSGQGQYF; J: TRBJ2-5; V: TRBV7-2
CDR3: CATRRGEDYEQYF; J: TRBJ2-7; V: TRBV7-2
CDR3: CSAMAGQGGDEQYF; J: TRBJ2-7; V: TRBV20-1
CDR3: CASSLDWDWGETQYF; J: TRBJ2-5; V: TRBV7-2
CDR3: CATRSQGESGELFF; J: TRBJ2-2; V: TRBV24-1
CDR3: CASTLAGFNTEAFF; J: TRBJ1-1; V: TRBV19
CDR3: CASSLAGLDEQFF; J: TRBJ2-1; V: TRBV11-2
CDR3: CASGTRTEAFF; J: TRBJ1-1; V: TRBV7-9
CDR3: CSGTGKGGREQYF; J: TRBJ2-7; V: TRBV20-1
CDR3: CASSGLPGVAEAFF; J: TRBJ1-1; V: TRBV5-5
CDR3: CASSPPAGAHEQYF; J: TRBJ2-7; V: TRBV18
CDR3: CASSLKDLPGNEQFF; J: TRBJ2-1; V: TRBV5-1
CDR3: CASSRTSGISYNEQFF; J: TRBJ2-1; V: TRBV6-2/TRBV6-3
CDR3: CASSADNLGNTEAFF; J: TRBJ1-1; V: TRBV5-1
CDR3: CSARAVGGRESGANVLTF; J: TRBJ2-6; V: TRBV20-1
CDR3: CASSPTGDGWQVAKNIQYF; J: TRBJ2-4; V: TRBV6-1